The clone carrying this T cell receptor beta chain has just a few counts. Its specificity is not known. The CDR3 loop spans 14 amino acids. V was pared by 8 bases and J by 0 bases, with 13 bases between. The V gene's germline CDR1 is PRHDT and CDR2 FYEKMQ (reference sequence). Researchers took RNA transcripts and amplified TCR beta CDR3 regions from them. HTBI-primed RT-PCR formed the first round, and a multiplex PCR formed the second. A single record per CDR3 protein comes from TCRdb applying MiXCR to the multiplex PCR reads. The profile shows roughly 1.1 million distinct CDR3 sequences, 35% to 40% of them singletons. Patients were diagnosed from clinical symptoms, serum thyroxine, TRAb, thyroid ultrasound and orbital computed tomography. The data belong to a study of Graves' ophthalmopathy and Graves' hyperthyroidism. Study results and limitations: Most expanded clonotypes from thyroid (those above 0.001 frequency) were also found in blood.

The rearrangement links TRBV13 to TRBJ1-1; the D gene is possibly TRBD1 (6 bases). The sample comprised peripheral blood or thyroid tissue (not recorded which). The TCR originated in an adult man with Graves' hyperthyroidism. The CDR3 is CASGEDRMNTEAFF. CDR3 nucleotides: TGTGCCAGCGGCGAGGACAGAATGAACACTGAAGCTTTCTTT.